The 10 T cell receptor beta chains reported below all come from one sample, sequenced in a study of shared clonotypes between healthy human individuals. Method: immunoSEQ multiplex PCR; TCRdb's copy keeps in-frame clones and lacks some. The table records around 750,000 clones, over 65% of them present only once. The sample was memory CD4+ T cells sorted from blood. Subset reported: CD45RA-negative fraction. The receptors here all came from a woman in her twenties or thirties in good health.

This chain connects TRBV6-6 to TRBJ1-1; 8 nucleotides line up with TRBD1. This CDR3 has 14 amino acids. The germline CDR1 and CDR2 sequences are MNHNY and SVGAGI (reference sequence). With V trimmed by 10 bases and J by 6 bases, 13 bases remained unmatched. CDR3 sequence (DNA): TGTGCCATAACATCAGGGGGCGCAGGCTCTGAAGCTTTCTTT. This gives the protein CAITSGGAGSEAFF.

The V call is TRBV30, the J call TRBJ2-1; 8 bases line up with TRBD2. The CDR3 spans 15 residues. With 0 bases clipped from V and 7 bases from J, the junction kept 8 bases outside the gene matches. The germline gives CDR1 GTSNPN, CDR2 SVGIG (reference sequence). The CDR3, as DNA: TGTGCCTGGAGTGTTTACGGGAGGGGTGGTAATGAGCAGTTCTTC. It specifies CAWSVYGRGGNEQFF. Complete variable domain (other parts from reference TRBV30 and TRBJ2-1): SQTIHQWPATLVQPVGSPLSLECTVEGTSNPNLYWYRQAAGRGLQLLFYSVGIGQISSEVPQNLSASRPQDRQFILSSKKLLLSDSGFYLCAWSVYGRGGNEQFFGPGTRLTVL.

The chain couples TRBV15 to TRBJ2-3, with D possibly matching TRBD1 (5 bases). There are 15 residues in the CDR3. CDR1 and CDR2 (germline): LNHNV, YYDKDF (reference sequence). Between the trimmed V and J ends, which lost 0 bases and 2 bases, there was a span of 9 bases. The CDR3 bases are TGTGCCACCAGCAGAGATGGGGCCCACACAGATACGCAGTATTTT. Its protein product is CATSRDGAHTDTQYF. Variable domain in full (rest from reference TRBV15 and TRBJ2-3): DAMVIQNPRYQVTQFGKPVTLSCSQTLNHNVMYWYQQKSSQAPKLLFHYYDKDFNNEADTPDNFQSRRPNTSFCFLDIRSPGLGDTAMYLCATSRDGAHTDTQYFGPGTRLTVL.

The chain joins TRBV14 to TRBJ2-7, with 10 nucleotides matching TRBD1. Unmatched junction bases numbered 7, after V lost 3 bases and J lost 5 bases. The CDR3 is made up of 15 amino acids. Germline CDR1 SGHDN, CDR2 FVKESK. The CDR3 DNA follows: TGTGCCAGCAGCCATTTAGACAGGGGGCTCAACGAGCAGTACTTC. This translates into CASSHLDRGLNEQYF.

The chain recombines TRBV19 with TRBJ1-5; D gene uncertain. V lost 8 bases, J lost 4 bases, and 12 bases lay in between. Germline CDR1 reads LNHDA; CDR2 reads SQIVND (reference sequence). CDR3 size: 13 residues. The CDR3 region has the DNA TGTGCCAGTGCATCCAGAGCAAATCAGCCCCAGCATTTT. Translated: CASASRANQPQHF.

The chain combines TRBV14 with TRBJ1-1; D is ambiguous. The ends were cut back, 2 bases at V and 4 bases at J, with 11 bases in the middle. The CDR3 runs to 14 residues. CDR1 and CDR2 from the germline V gene are SGHDN and FVKESK. In DNA, the CDR3 is TGTGCCAGCAGCCAATTTGGAACAACCACTGAAGCTTTCTTT. The encoded protein is CASSQFGTTTEAFF.

Notes on this clone: The junction shows a germline mismatch at one end, possibly a read error. V usage is TRBV13 and J usage is TRBJ1-1, with D perhaps matching TRBD1 (6 bases). From germline, CDR1 is PRHDT and CDR2 FYEKMQ (reference sequence). This CDR3 has 15 residues. CDR3 bases: TGTGCCAGCACCTTAGACCCCCAGGGGAGAGCTGAAGCTTTCTTT. Amino acid sequence: CASTLDPQGRAEAFF. The full variable domain, rest sourced from reference TRBV13 and TRBJ1-1, is AAGVIQSPRHLIKEKRETATLKCYPIPRHDTVYWYQQGPGQDPQFLISFYEKMQSDKGSIPDRFSAQQFSDYHSELNMSSLELGDSALYFCASTLDPQGRAEAFFGQGTRLTVV.

The chain employs TRBV5-1 and TRBJ2-2; TRBD2 agrees at 8 bases. After removal of 5 bases from V and 5 bases from J, the junction contained 8 bases not matched to a gene. Germline-derived CDR1 and CDR2 are SGHRS and YFSETQ. CDR3 length: 15 amino acids. CDR3 in DNA: TGCGCCAGCAGAGAAGCGGGAGCAGAGACCGGGGAGCTGTTTTTT. Its translation is CASREAGAETGELFF.

This rearrangement joins TRBV28 to TRBJ2-1; 12 positions match TRBD1. The CDR3 contains 20 residues. The germline V gene has CDR1 MDHEN and CDR2 SYDVKM. V lost 5 bases to trimming and J lost 0 bases; unmatched junction nucleotides: 14. CDR3 in DNA: TGTGCCAGCAGTCCTCCCCCGGGACAGGGGGCACAGAGCTCCTACAATGAGCAGTTCTTC. This encodes CASSPPPGQGAQSSYNEQFF.

The chain links TRBV5-6 to TRBJ2-2; 7 bases fit TRBD2. Losses at the gene ends were 4 bases for V and 2 bases for J; bases not matched to a gene: 5. The CDR3 contains 15 residues. Germline V gene lookup returns CDR1 SGHDT and CDR2 YYEEEE. In nucleotides, the CDR3 is TGTGCCAGCAGCGCCCGGGACTATAACACCGGGGAGCTGTTTTTT. It codes for CASSARDYNTGELFF.